This entry concerns a single TCR beta chain. Its matching antigen is unknown. The record originates from a study of beta chain features in type 1 diabetes. Study details: Patients did not differ from healthy donors in age, gender or cell yield.

Per the germline V gene, CDR1 is SNHLY and CDR2 is FYNNEI. V dropped 6 bases and J dropped 3 bases, with 12 bases sitting between them. The CDR3 consists of 14 residues. By way of CD45RO/CCR7/CD25/CD127/CD95/CD27, the CD4+ regulatory, stem cell-like memory, central memory and naive cells were sorted. Purities in excess of 95% were seen in all sorted populations. Study-level findings and limits: In all four CD4+ subsets, TCRB CDR3 length was significantly, moderately reduced in type 1 diabetes.

Sequenced material consisted of expressed TCRB transcripts (all of the isolated RNA was reverse transcribed). An average about 3.8 million reads came from naive, central memory and regulatory T cell samples. Libraries were prepared by immunoSEQ multiplex PCR; TCRdb keeps only in-frame clonotypes and omits some of them. The table shows some 290,000 clones, with around 24% occurring only once. The sample consisted of naive CD4+ T cells from blood. The receptor was derived from a woman aged 25 to 39 with type 1 diabetes. The gene calls are TRBV2 and TRBJ1-5; D is perhaps TRBD1 (6 bases). The CDR3 spells CASRDTGPNQPQHF. CDR3 in DNA: TGTGCCAGCAGAGATACAGGGCCCAATCAGCCCCAGCATTTT.